One and the same sample provided the 11 T cell receptor beta chains below, sequenced in a study of beta chain features in type 1 diabetes. Expressed TCRB transcripts were sequenced because the isolated RNA had all been reverse transcribed beforehand. The assay was immunoSEQ multiplex PCR, and TCRdb's table has in-frame clones only and misses some. The profile shows 300,000 or so clones, less than 9.5% of them singletons. Sample: central memory CD4+ T cells from blood. The receptors come from a woman aged 18 to 35 in good health.

The chain employs TRBV27 and TRBJ2-3; TRBD2 matches at 9 bases. Germline V gene sequence: CDR1 MNHEY, CDR2 SMNVEV (reference sequence). The J segment lost 5 bases and the V segment lost 5 bases, leaving 8 bases of the junction unmatched. The CDR3 loop spans 15 amino acids. The CDR3 sequence is CASSPVAGVVDTQYF. The CDR3 DNA follows: TGTGCCAGCAGTCCGGTAGCGGGAGTTGTAGATACGCAGTATTTT.

This clone has a count of ten or more. As DNA, the CDR3 is TGCAGCGCGTCCGGGGGGCGAGGCAAGGAAAAACTGTTTTTT. Translation: CSASGGRGKEKLFF. The chain carries TRBV29-1 and TRBJ1-4, with D perhaps TRBD1 (6 bases). V was trimmed by 7 bases and J by 8 bases, leaving 20 bases between them. Germline CDR1 reads SQVTM; CDR2 reads ANQGSEA. This CDR3 is built from 14 residues.

The chain employs TRBV6-6 and TRBJ2-3; the D is unclear. The CDR3 is 14 residues long. The germline CDR1 and CDR2 sequences are MNHNY and SVGAGI (reference sequence). Trimming pared 6 bases from V and 1 base from J, leaving 11 bases between. This CDR3 reads CASSLPGRTDTQYF. The DNA of the CDR3 is TGTGCCAGCAGCCTACCGGGCCGCACAGATACGCAGTATTTT.

The chain has TRBV7-2 and TRBJ2-1; 8 nucleotides line up with TRBD2. The CDR3 loop spans 14 amino acids. Germline CDR1 is SGHTA and CDR2 is FQGNSA. Trimming removed 6 bases from V and 7 bases from J; junction bases left unmatched: 8. CDR3 DNA: TGTGCCAGCAGAATAGTGGCTAGCGGGAATGAGCAGTTCTTC. This gives the protein CASRIVASGNEQFF.

This CDR3 reads CASSVVGSRNNEQFF. CDR3 nucleotide sequence: TGTGCCAGCAGCGTAGTAGGTAGCAGAAACAATGAGCAGTTCTTC. The rearrangement joins TRBV9 to TRBJ2-1; no reliable D call. The CDR3 is made up of 15 amino acids. CDR1 and CDR2 from the germline V gene are SGDLS and YYNGEE. V lost 0 bases to trimming and J lost 5 bases, with 12 bases between them.

The CDR3 DNA sequence: TGCGCCAGCAGCCAAGGTACAAGCGGGATGTCTTACGAGCAGTACTTC. It yields the protein CASSQGTSGMSYEQYF. The chain is built from TRBV4-3 and TRBJ2-7; 7 bases map to TRBD2. V was clipped by 1 base and J by 4 bases; unmatched bases: 10. The CDR3 extends over 16 amino acids. The germline V gene encodes CDR1 LGHNA and CDR2 YSLEER.

For the CDR3, the DNA is TGTGCCAGCAGCGCCTCAGGGGCCTCTTTCTATGGCTACACCTTC. Translation gives CASSASGASFYGYTF. J is TRBJ1-2 and V is TRBV5-6, with D maybe TRBD1 (6 bases). Per the germline V gene, CDR1 is SGHDT and CDR2 is YYEEEE. V lost 4 bases and J lost 4, with 17 bases in between. The CDR3 runs 15 residues.

This clone was observed a few times. The chain employs TRBV7-9 and TRBJ2-7, with TRBD2 matching 7 bases. Germline values: CDR1 SEHNR, CDR2 FQNEAQ (reference sequence). J lost 5 bases, V lost 4 bases, and 8 bases had no gene match. The CDR3 loop spans 14 amino acids. CDR3 nucleotides: TGTGCCAGCAGCTCCCGCGGGAGTGGACACGAGCAGTACTTC. Protein sequence: CASSSRGSGHEQYF.

In its sample, this clone was seen a few times. V is TRBV28 and J is TRBJ2-7; unclear D gene. The CDR3 runs to 18 residues. Germline V gene sequence: CDR1 MDHEN, CDR2 SYDVKM. Deletions cut 5 bases from V and 0 bases from J, with 23 bases between. The CDR3 sequence is CASSPTGTWTVISYEQYF. CDR3 nucleotides: TGTGCCAGCAGTCCAACCGGAACCTGGACGGTGATCTCCTACGAGCAGTACTTC.

This clone occurred a few times. This chain connects TRBV4-3 to TRBJ1-2; 9 bases are a match to TRBD1. This CDR3 has 15 amino acids. Germline V gene lookup returns CDR1 LGHNA and CDR2 YSLEER. Trimming took 4 bases from V and 8 from J; bases not matched to a gene: 11. As DNA, the CDR3 is TGCGCCAGCAGCCCAAGTTCCGGGACAGGGTTAGGCTACACCTTC. Translated: CASSPSSGTGLGYTF.

In the case of this clone: At one end the junction does not follow the germline gene, possibly because of a read error. The V call is TRBV6-1, the J call TRBJ2-7; 10 bases match TRBD1. Germline assignment: CDR1 MNHNS and CDR2 SASEGT. The CDR3 totals 16 residues. CDR3 nucleotides: TGTGCCAGCAGAGAAGACAGGGGGCGCTCCTTGTACGAGCAGTACTTC. Its translation: CASREDRGRSLYEQYF.